This T cell receptor beta chain was observed in a study of T cell responses to AZD1222 COVID-19 vaccine. Profiling relied on immunoSEQ multiplex PCR, and the TCRdb table lists in-frame clones only, not all of them. This table holds about 130,000 clones, 93% found once. Findings and limits, study-wide: Dominant at 160-218 and 743-854, vaccine-associated CD4 TCRs also spanned spike.

The V gene's germline CDR1 is ENHRY and CDR2 SYGVKD. The CDR3 is 14 amino acids. The V end was cut by 11 bases, the J end by 0 bases, with 15 bases between. A remark on this clone: Antigen specificity is unknown.

The J gene is TRBJ2-3, the V gene TRBV10-3, with D perhaps TRBD2 (6 bases). Sequenced here: peripheral blood, sampled on day 0 of AZD1222 vaccination. The TCR was taken from an adult in good health. The CDR3 nucleotides are TGTGCCTCCCAGGCGGGGCCAAGCACAGATACGCAGTATTTT. It specifies CASQAGPSTDTQYF.